These 16 T cell receptor beta chains share one sample of origin, sequenced in a study of T cell responses to AZD1222 COVID-19 vaccine. Only in-frame clones appear in the TCRdb table, and some are missing; sequencing was by immunoSEQ multiplex PCR. Of approximately 100,000 clones in the sample, 70% to 90% were seen once. Specimen: peripheral blood, collected on day 0 of AZD1222 vaccination. Every receptor here comes from an adult in good health.

This chain connects TRBV7-9 to TRBJ1-1, with a possible D match to TRBD1 (6 bases). CDR1 is SEHNR and CDR2 is FQNEAQ in the germline V gene (reference sequence). CDR3 size: 14 residues. Trimming removed 5 bases at V and 4 bases at J, with 14 bases between. CDR3 coding DNA: TGTGCCAGCAGCGTCTTGGGGGCGCGCACTGAAGCTTTCTTT. It yields the protein CASSVLGARTEAFF.

In its sample, this clone was seen a few times. This rearrangement joins TRBV5-4 to TRBJ2-5; D gene ambiguous. CDR3 length equals 13 residues. Between the trimmed V and J ends, which lost 0 bases and 5 bases, there was a span of 8 bases. CDR1 is SGHNT, CDR2 YYREEE, per germline (reference sequence). The CDR3 protein is CASSLEVYETQYF. In nucleotides, the CDR3 is TGTGCCAGCAGCTTGGAGGTGTATGAGACCCAGTACTTC.

The chain is built from TRBV7-8 and TRBJ2-5, with D tentatively TRBD2 (5 bases). The CDR3 contains 13 residues. Germline CDR1 SGHVS, CDR2 FQNEAQ. Trimming took 4 bases from V and 5 from J, leaving 11 bases between them. DNA for the CDR3: TGTGCCAGCAGCTCCGGAGAGGGCGAGACCCAGTACTTC. As protein: CASSSGEGETQYF.

This clone came up a few times. The chain joins TRBV19 to TRBJ1-5, with 7 bases lining up with TRBD1. The CDR3 length is 16 residues. Germline CDR1 reads LNHDA; CDR2 reads SQIVND (reference sequence). The V and J ends lost 1 base and 2 bases, in that order; junction bases with no gene match: 5. The CDR3: CASSIVRGRRNQPQHF. CDR3 coding DNA: TGTGCCAGTAGTATAGTGAGGGGGCGACGCAATCAGCCCCAGCATTTT.

This chain connects TRBV21-1 to TRBJ1-1. TRBV21-1 has pseudogene status. There are 14 residues in the CDR3. The CDR3 loop is CASSNGSWGTEAFF. The CDR3 nucleotides are TGTGCCAGCAGCAACGGCTCCTGGGGCACTGAAGCTTTCTTT.

The gene calls are TRBV7-9 and TRBJ1-6, with TRBD1 matching over 9 bases. Germline loops: CDR1 SEHNR, CDR2 FQNEAQ (reference sequence). The CDR3 covers 17 residues. The V and J ends lost 0 bases and 6 bases, in that order; junction bases with no gene match: 6. The CDR3 nucleotides read TGTGCCAGCAGCTTAGCCTGGGCGGGACAGGGTAATTCACCCCTCCACTTT. Translation gives CASSLAWAGQGNSPLHF.

This clone was recorded only once. The J gene is TRBJ1-4, the V gene TRBV19; D ambiguous. CDR3 length: 16 amino acids. In germline, CDR1 is LNHDA, CDR2 SQIVND (reference sequence). V lost 4 bases to trimming and J lost 0 bases, with 12 bases between them. CDR3 protein: CASSNLRLATNEKLFF. CDR3 nucleotide sequence: TGTGCCAGTAGTAACCTACGTCTGGCAACTAATGAAAAACTGTTTTTT.

This chain connects TRBV29-1 to TRBJ2-1; D might be TRBD2 (6 bases). CDR1 is SQVTM and CDR2 is ANQGSEA in the germline V gene. The CDR3 contains 14 residues. Trimming pared 6 bases from V and 8 bases from J, leaving 20 bases between. CDR3: CSVRAESGGDEQFF. CDR3 coding DNA: TGCAGCGTCCGAGCGGAAAGCGGCGGGGATGAGCAGTTCTTC.

The rearrangement joins TRBV6-5 to TRBJ2-7; D might be TRBD1 or TRBD2, each matching 5 bases. With 0 bases removed from V and 3 bases from J, the gap between germline ends came to 12 bases. CDR1 is MNHEY and CDR2 is SVGAGI in the germline V gene. There are 15 residues in the CDR3. CDR3 loop: CASSYSVGTNYEQYF. CDR3 DNA: TGTGCCAGCAGTTACTCGGTCGGGACGAACTACGAGCAGTACTTC.

The J gene is TRBJ2-1, the V gene TRBV6-5; D is uncertain. V gave up 6 bases and J gave up 9 bases, with 12 bases separating them. This CDR3 has 12 amino acids. Germline V CDR1 and CDR2: MNHEY, SVGAGI. The CDR3 here is CASSRPPGEQFF. The CDR3 DNA reads TGTGCCAGCAGCCGCCCCCCTGGTGAGCAGTTCTTC.

This sequence joins TRBV21-1 and TRBJ1-1. TRBV21-1 has pseudogene status. The CDR3 runs to 14 residues. CDR3 in amino acids: CASSLGDPNTEAFF. CDR3 bases: TGTGCCAGCAGCTTAGGGGACCCGAACACTGAAGCTTTCTTT.

The chain recombines TRBV6-1 with TRBJ1-2; a possible D gene is TRBD1 (5 bases). The germline CDR1 and CDR2 sequences are MNHNS and SASEGT. The CDR3 contains 15 residues. Between the trimmed V and J ends, which lost 1 base and 3 bases, there was a span of 12 bases. CDR3 protein: CASSEELGPYYGYTF. As DNA, the CDR3 is TGTGCCAGCAGTGAAGAATTGGGACCCTACTATGGCTACACCTTC.

The chain has TRBV27 and TRBJ2-1, with D tentatively TRBD1 or TRBD2 (5 bases each). Germline lookup yields CDR1 MNHEY and CDR2 SMNVEV (reference sequence). Trimming removed 5 bases from V and 4 bases from J, with 27 bases in between. This CDR3 contains 19 residues. The CDR3 DNA reads TGTGCCAGCAGTCCGGATAACTATCTCCCCGGGACCAAATACAATGAGCAGTTCTTC. Its translation: CASSPDNYLPGTKYNEQFF.

The chain couples TRBV12-3 or TRBV12-4 to TRBJ2-1; D call uncertain. The CDR3 loop spans 11 amino acids. V was clipped by 6 bases and J by 4 bases, with 4 bases between them. The CDR3 here is CASRGYNEQFF. CDR3 in DNA: TGTGCCAGCAGGGGTTACAATGAGCAGTTCTTC.

V gene TRBV4-1 combines with J gene TRBJ1-3; D remains ambiguous. The CDR3 has 16 residues. Trimming removed 0 bases from V and 1 base from J, with 10 bases in between. Germline V gene lookup returns CDR1 MGHRA and CDR2 YSYEKL. CDR3 protein: CASSQDEDGSGNTIYF. CDR3 DNA sequence: TGCGCCAGCAGCCAAGATGAAGACGGGTCTGGAAACACCATATATTTT.

The sample holds a few counts of this clone. The chain links TRBV7-9 to TRBJ2-7, with 10 bases aligning to TRBD2. The CDR3 has 17 residues. Unmatched junction bases numbered 8, after V lost 0 bases and J lost 3 bases. Germline CDR1 is SEHNR and CDR2 is FQNEAQ (reference sequence). CDR3 nucleotides: TGTGCCAGCAGCTTAGCGCAACCGGGACTAGCGAGCTACGAGCAGTACTTC. Protein: CASSLAQPGLASYEQYF.